Included here is one T cell receptor (beta chain) sequence, with context. The CDR3 consists of 12 residues. J was trimmed by 15 bases and V by 9 bases; bases with no gene match: 11. Germline lookup yields CDR1 SNHLY and CDR2 FYNNEI. Original processing notes: For nucleated cells, counts were estimated from reference gene primer amplification. Method: immunoSEQ multiplex PCR; TCRdb's copy keeps in-frame clones and lacks some. The V and J calls and clone size were taken over from that table, and D and trimming were inferred from the DNA. Among tens of thousands of clones listed, 82% were seen once. The sample belongs to a study of blood T cell repertoires in COVID-19. Study overall: COVID-19 samples, acute and convalescent, were from the United States, Italy and Spain.

The receptor comes from a woman at least 80 years old with acute or convalescent COVID-19. Sequencing was carried out using peripheral blood. The chain uses TRBV2 and TRBJ2-1, with 10 bases matching TRBD2. CDR3 amino acids: CASTLAGGTPFF. The CDR3 bases are TGTGCCAGTACCTTAGCGGGAGGTACTCCGTTCTTC.